The 13 T cell receptor beta chains listed next were all sequenced from one sample in a study of cytomegalovirus exposure and HLA in healthy donors. The primer mix had 60 Vbeta and 13 Jbeta primers. Some clones are missing from TCRdb's copy, which holds only in-frame ones; the method was immunoSEQ multiplex PCR. Among over 150,000 clones, less than 90% were seen once, and the ten largest hold under 0.4%. The sequenced material came from PBMCs. Receptors originate from a boy between 2 and 15 years old in good health and CMV-seronegative.

CDR3 loop: CASIAGEGLTNEQFF. CDR3 nucleotide sequence: TGTGCCAGCATTGCGGGAGAGGGTTTGACCAATGAGCAGTTCTTC. The chain carries TRBV28 and TRBJ2-1; 7 bases line up with TRBD2. The CDR3 is 15 residues long. The germline V gene encodes CDR1 MDHEN and CDR2 SYDVKM. Losses at the gene ends were 7 bases for V and 6 bases for J; bases not matched to a gene: 12.

The rearrangement links TRBV4-1 to TRBJ2-7, with 8 bases aligning to TRBD2. Germline CDR1 and CDR2: MGHRA and YSYEKL. V trimming: 5 bases; J trimming: 0 bases; junction bases outside the gene matches: 3. The CDR3 has 14 residues. The CDR3 sequence: CASSSGLASYEQYF. The CDR3 coding sequence is TGCGCCAGCAGCTCCGGACTAGCCTCCTACGAGCAGTACTTC.

The chain recombines TRBV18 with TRBJ2-5; D might be TRBD1 (6 bases). The germline V gene encodes CDR1 KGHSH and CDR2 LQKENI. This CDR3 comprises 13 residues. Trimming cost V 4 bases and J 2 bases, with 8 bases left between them. Here the CDR3 reads CASSRGQQETQYF. Written as DNA, the CDR3 is TGTGCCAGCTCACGCGGACAGCAAGAGACCCAGTACTTC.

The J gene is TRBJ2-7, the V gene TRBV10-1; 7 bases are a match to TRBD1. The CDR3 loop spans 14 amino acids. Germline CDR1 and CDR2: WNHNN and SYGVQD (reference sequence). V was clipped by 6 bases and J by 2 bases; unmatched bases: 7. The CDR3 reads CASSPGQFAYEQYF. The DNA of the CDR3 is TGCGCCAGCAGCCCGGGACAGTTTGCCTACGAGCAGTACTTC.

This rearrangement joins TRBV9 to TRBJ1-2; no firm D call. The CDR3 is 14 amino acids. From germline, CDR1 is SGDLS and CDR2 YYNGEE. Trimming took off 0 bases at V and 8 bases at J, with 14 bases between the two ends. CDR3 sequence reads: CASSVVAGSWGYTF. The DNA of the CDR3 is TGTGCCAGCAGCGTAGTGGCAGGTTCCTGGGGCTACACCTTC.

The CDR3: CASSYWTSGPYEQYF. CDR3 DNA: TGTGCCAGCAGCTACTGGACTAGCGGGCCCTACGAGCAGTACTTC. V and J are TRBV13 and TRBJ2-7, with 11 bases that match TRBD2. The CDR3 spans 15 residues. CDR1 PRHDT and CDR2 FYEKMQ come from the germline V gene (reference sequence). V lost 4 bases and J lost 2; bases outside the gene matches: 4.

The chain uses TRBV11-2 and TRBJ2-5; no firm D call. The CDR3 is made up of 13 amino acids. Per the germline V gene, CDR1 is SGHAT and CDR2 is FQNNGV. Between the trimmed V and J ends, which lost 1 base and 4 bases, there was a span of 7 bases. Here the CDR3 DNA reads TGTGCCAGCAGCTTAGTTTCGAGAGAGACCCAGTACTTC. Translation: CASSLVSRETQYF.

For the CDR3, the DNA is TGCGCCAGCAGCGGCCGGACTAGCGGGTACAATGAGCAGTTCTTC. Translation gives CASSGRTSGYNEQFF. The chain is built from TRBV5-1 and TRBJ2-1; 11 positions agree with TRBD2. V gave up 4 bases and J gave up 4 bases; unmatched junction bases: 4. This CDR3 has 15 residues. Germline lookup yields CDR1 SGHRS and CDR2 YFSETQ.

The V call is TRBV7-8, the J call TRBJ1-2; D is perhaps TRBD1 (5 bases). The V and J ends lost 5 bases and 3 bases respectively, with 13 bases between them. The CDR3 runs 14 residues. Germline CDR1 reads SGHVS; CDR2 reads FQNEAQ. This chain's CDR3 is CASSTSRGYYGYTF. In nucleotides, the CDR3 is TGTGCCAGCAGCACAAGTCGGGGGTACTATGGCTACACCTTC. The complete variable domain, with remaining parts taken from reference TRBV7-8 and TRBJ1-2, reads GAGVSQSPRYKVAKRGQDVALRCDPISGHVSLFWYQQALGQGPEFLTYFQNEAQLDKSGLPSDRFFAERPEGSVSTLKIQRTQQEDSAVYLCASSTSRGYYGYTFGSGTRLTVV.

This clone was counted a few times. The genes are TRBV10-1 and TRBJ1-1; 7 nucleotides agree with TRBD1. Per germline, CDR1 WNHNN and CDR2 SYGVQD (reference sequence). V lost 6 bases and J lost 2; bases outside the gene matches: 3. The CDR3 has 13 amino acids. Written as DNA, the CDR3 is TGCGCCAGCAGCGGACAGGTAAACACTGAAGCTTTCTTT. It encodes CASSGQVNTEAFF.

The chain uses TRBV27 and TRBJ1-1, with D maybe TRBD1 (5 bases). The length of the CDR3 is 12 residues. Germline V lookup: CDR1 MNHEY, CDR2 SMNVEV (reference sequence). Deletions cut 5 bases from V and 4 bases from J, with 8 bases between. The CDR3 spells CASSAGGTEAFF. In DNA, the CDR3 is TGTGCCAGCAGTGCCGGGGGCACTGAAGCTTTCTTT.

The CDR3 is CASSPGTSGSLTDTQYF. As DNA, the CDR3 is TGTGCCAGCAGCCCAGGGACTAGCGGGAGTCTTACAGATACGCAGTATTTT. The chain couples TRBV6-4 to TRBJ2-3, with TRBD2 matching 14 bases. Germline loops: CDR1 MRHNA, CDR2 SNTAGT. The CDR3 has 17 residues. With V trimmed by 6 bases and J by 3 bases, 8 bases remained unmatched.

This clone was counted between two and nine times. The chain links TRBV30 to TRBJ1-3, with D tentatively TRBD1 (5 bases). CDR3 length: 16 residues. Germline V gives CDR1 GTSNPN, CDR2 SVGIG (reference sequence). Trimming pared 1 base from V and 0 bases from J, leaving 13 bases between. CDR3 residues: CAWSDLFDSSGNTIYF. In DNA form, the CDR3 reads TGTGCCTGGAGTGACCTCTTCGACAGCTCTGGAAACACCATATATTTT.